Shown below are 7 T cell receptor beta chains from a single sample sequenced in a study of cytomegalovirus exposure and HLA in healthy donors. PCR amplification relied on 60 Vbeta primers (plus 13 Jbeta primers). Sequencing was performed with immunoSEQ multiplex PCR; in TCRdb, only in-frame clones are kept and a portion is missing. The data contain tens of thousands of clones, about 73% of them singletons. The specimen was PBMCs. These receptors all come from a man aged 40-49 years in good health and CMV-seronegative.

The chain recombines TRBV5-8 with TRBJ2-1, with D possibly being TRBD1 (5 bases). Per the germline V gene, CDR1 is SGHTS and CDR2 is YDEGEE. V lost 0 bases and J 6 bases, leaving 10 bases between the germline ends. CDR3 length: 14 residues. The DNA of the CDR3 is TGTGCCAGCAGCTTGGATAGGGGCCGCAATGAGCAGTTCTTC. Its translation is CASSLDRGRNEQFF.

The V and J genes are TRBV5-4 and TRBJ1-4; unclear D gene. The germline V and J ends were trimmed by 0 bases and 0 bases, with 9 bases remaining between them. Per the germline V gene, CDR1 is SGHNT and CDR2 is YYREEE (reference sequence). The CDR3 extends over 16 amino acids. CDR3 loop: CASSLAGRPTNEKLFF. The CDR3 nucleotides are TGTGCCAGCAGCTTGGCGGGGAGACCAACTAATGAAAAACTGTTTTTT.

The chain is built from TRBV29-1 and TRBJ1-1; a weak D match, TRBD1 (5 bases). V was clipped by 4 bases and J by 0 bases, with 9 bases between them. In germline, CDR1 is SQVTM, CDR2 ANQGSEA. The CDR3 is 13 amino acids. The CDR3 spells CSVGQLMNTEAFF. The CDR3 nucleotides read TGCAGCGTTGGACAGCTCATGAACACTGAAGCTTTCTTT.

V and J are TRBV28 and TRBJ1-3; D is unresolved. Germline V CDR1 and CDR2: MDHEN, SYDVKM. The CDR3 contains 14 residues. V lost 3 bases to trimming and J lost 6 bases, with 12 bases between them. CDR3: CASSFVREANTIYF. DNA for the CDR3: TGTGCCAGCAGTTTTGTCCGGGAGGCAAACACCATATATTTT.

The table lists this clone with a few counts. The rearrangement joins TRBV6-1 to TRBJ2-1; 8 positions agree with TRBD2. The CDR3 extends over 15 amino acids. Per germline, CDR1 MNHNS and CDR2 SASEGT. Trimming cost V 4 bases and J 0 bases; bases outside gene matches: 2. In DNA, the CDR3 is TGTGCCAGCAGTGGTCGGGAGGGCTCCTACAATGAGCAGTTCTTC. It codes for CASSGREGSYNEQFF.

CDR3 amino acids: CASSSGDRAPHGYTF. In DNA form, the CDR3 reads TGTGCCAGCAGCTCCGGGGACAGGGCACCGCATGGCTACACCTTC. J is TRBJ1-2 and V is TRBV7-6, with 9 bases matching TRBD1. CDR1 is SGHVS, CDR2 FNYEAQ, per germline. The CDR3 contains 15 residues. The V segment lost 4 bases and the J segment 6 bases; nucleotides outside the gene matches: 9.

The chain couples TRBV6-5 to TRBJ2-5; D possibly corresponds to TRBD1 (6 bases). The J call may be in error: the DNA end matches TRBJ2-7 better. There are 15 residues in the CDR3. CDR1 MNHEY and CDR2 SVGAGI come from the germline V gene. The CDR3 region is CASSYRGTNSYEQYF. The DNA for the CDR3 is TGTGCCAGCAGTTACAGAGGGACAAACTCCTACGAGCAGTACTTC.